This T cell receptor beta chain emerged from a study of chemoradiotherapy in HPV16-positive cancers. About the research overall: Functional T-cell assays on a couple of HPV16-positive patients' cells defined candidate HPV-specific clones and common TCR motifs.

For this clone: Its target is not known.

Sequencing was performed with immunoSEQ multiplex PCR; in TCRdb, only in-frame clones are kept and a portion is missing. The table includes 9,000 to 15,000 clones, roughly 61% detected once. Study-level results: Candidate HPV-specific clones and E7-related TCR motifs grew in tumor during treatment. The functional HPV-specific definition rests on just two HPV16-positive patients. In HPV16-positive patients, HPV-responsive T-cell expansion tracked better recurrence-free survival.

CDR1 and CDR2 (germline): SNHLY, FYNNEI. The V gene end was trimmed by 5 bases and the J gene end by 8 bases; junction bases not matched to a gene: 7. This CDR3 spans 14 amino acids. The chain uses TRBV2 and TRBJ1-4, with TRBD1 matching 8 bases. Sampling was performed from a patient who underwent chemoradiotherapy. The source of this sequence is a human donor with HPV-associated anogenital cancer. CDR3 amino acids: CASSPTGESEKLFF. As DNA, the CDR3 is TGTGCCAGCAGTCCGACAGGGGAGAGCGAAAAACTGTTTTTT.